The following is a TCR beta chain sequence with its context. Its antigen remains unidentified. No much larger clonotype is one base removed from it; base qualities were not supplied. This entry is derived from a study of response to subunit inactivated influenza vaccine (dated by TCRdb to the late 2010s). Turning to the overall study: The study used deep quantitative T cell receptor repertoire profiling to track responses to a trivalent subunit inactivated influenza vaccine. What the study reported, not specific to this receptor: It was suggested by the authors that each seasonal influenza vaccination may recruit only a limited number of new T cells.

The CDR3, cysteine through phenylalanine, is 13 amino acids long. Only CDR3 DNA remains: 39 bases, in frame from the first base. From a lookup of the germline V gene (reference sequence), CDR1 and CDR2 are DFQATT and SNEGSKA. V gives up 6 bases and J gives up 2 bases, and the segment between their germline ends measures 13 bases. Library creation used RT-PCR. The instrument given in TCRdb is Illumina HiSeq 2500. TCRdb cleaned the public reads at Q25 with fastp, built clones with MiXCR and kept in-frame beta chains. Records with the same CDR3 protein are collapsed into one entry carrying the most frequent genes and DNA. The sample table shows about 650,000 distinct CDR3 sequences, and around a sixth are seen once. The top ten clones comprise more than 9% of the sample.

The TCR originated in a middle-aged man who received an inactivated influenza vaccine. Donor details come from another sample of the same person, matched by shared clones. The sample in question was PBMCs from blood, obtained 12 days after vaccination. The V and J genes are TRBV20-1 and TRBJ2-5; no D gene can be assigned with confidence. The DNA sequence is given as TGCAGTGCCCCGGACGAACTTCAAGAGACCCAGTACTTC. This sequence encodes CSAPDELQETQYF.